This TCR beta chain was found in a study of T cell repertoires in cytomegalovirus infection. TCRdb redid the calling of the reads with MiXCR, one entry per CDR3 protein. The data contain fewer than 200,000 distinct CDR3 sequences, about 15% of them seen just once; the ten biggest clones take up about a quarter. Germline V gene sequence: CDR1 SNHLY, CDR2 FYNNEI. The CDR3 covers 11 residues. V was trimmed by 5 bases and J by 6 bases, leaving 7 bases between them. This clonotype has at least ten counts. This receptor was taken from a human donor in good health (CMV status not recorded). Some clones in this sample may be carry-over from other donors' samples. The sequenced material came from PBMCs. This chain links TRBV2 with TRBJ1-1; D gene ambiguous. The CDR3 sequence is CASSSPPEAFF. CDR3 bases: TGTGCCAGCAGTTCCCCTCCTGAAGCTTTCTTT.